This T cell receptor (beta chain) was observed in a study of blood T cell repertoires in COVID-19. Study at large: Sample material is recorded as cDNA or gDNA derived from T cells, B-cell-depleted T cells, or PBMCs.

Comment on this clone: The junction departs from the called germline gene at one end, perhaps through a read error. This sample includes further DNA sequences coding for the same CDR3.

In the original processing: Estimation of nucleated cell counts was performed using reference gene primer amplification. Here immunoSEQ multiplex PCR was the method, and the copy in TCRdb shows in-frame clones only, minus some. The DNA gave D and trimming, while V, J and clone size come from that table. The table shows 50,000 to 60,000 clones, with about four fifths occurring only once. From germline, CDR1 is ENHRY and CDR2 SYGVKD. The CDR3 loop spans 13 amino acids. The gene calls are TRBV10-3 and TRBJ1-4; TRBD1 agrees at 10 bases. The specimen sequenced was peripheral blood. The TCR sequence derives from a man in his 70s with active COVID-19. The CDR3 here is CAIGTGENEKLFF. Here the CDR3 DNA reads TGTGCCATCGGGACAGGGGAGAATGAAAAACTATTTTTT.